This TCR beta chain was documented in a study of response to subunit inactivated influenza vaccine. MiXCR, run by TCRdb on the RT-PCR reads, gives a single entry per CDR3 protein. Of hundreds of thousands of distinct CDR3 sequences in the sample, 15% to 20% were seen once. CDR3 length: 14 residues. Germline V gene sequence: CDR1 SGHTA, CDR2 FQGNSA. With V trimmed by 2 bases and J by 6 bases, 3 bases remained unmatched. The TCR sequence derives from a man in his fifties or sixties who received an inactivated influenza vaccine. The chain combines TRBV7-2 with TRBJ2-1; 8 bases fit TRBD2. The sequenced sample was CD4+ T cells sorted from PBMCs, obtained around 25 months after vaccination. Here the CDR3 DNA reads TGTGCCAGCAGCTTAACGGGAGGGACCAATGAGCAGTTCTTC. Translation: CASSLTGGTNEQFF.